This section outlines one TCR beta chain sequence together with its context. Its antigen is unknown. There are no base qualities to consult, and no much larger clone falls within one base. Stable Graves' hyperthyroidism was defined as the absence of progression to ophthalmopathy over 18 months of follow-up. The hyperthyroidism patients were between 18 and 65 years old and newly diagnosed, with a disease duration of less than 2 months. Any patient with an uncontrolled infection, another autoimmune disease, pregnancy or lactation was excluded. Diagnoses relied on clinical symptoms, serum thyroxine and TRAb, thyroid ultrasound and orbital computed tomography. PBMCs were isolated from more than 8 ml of fresh peripheral blood by Ficoll-Paque density gradient centrifugation. Total RNA was extracted using Trizol reagent, and RNA quality was assessed on an Agilent 2100 Bioanalyzer. These data belong to a study of T cells in Graves' hyperthyroidism and ophthalmopathy (dated by TCRdb to the late 2010s). About the investigation overall: Peripheral blood samples were taken at initial diagnosis, before any treatment was given. TCR V-J signatures able to tell the groups apart were searched for in a discovery cohort of some 100 patients, of whom under 45 had Graves' ophthalmopathy and roughly 57 had stable Graves' hyperthyroidism. Prospective prediction of ophthalmopathy was tested in an independent validation cohort of 18 to 20 hyperthyroidism patients and some 17 patients who later progressed to ophthalmopathy. The 90 to 100 discovery patients were randomly divided into training and test sets at a 7:3 ratio. The study also compared thyroid tissue and blood T-cell repertoires from about 6 Graves' hyperthyroidism patients. After blood sampling, hyperthyroidism patients were treated with methimazole at a starting dose of 30 mg daily, and ophthalmopathy patients were treated with high-dose intravenous methylprednisolone. According to the paper, TCR Vbeta CDR3 sequencing was carried out on 135 peripheral blood samples, which came from 40 to 45 ophthalmopathy, fewer than 80 hyperthyroidism and roughly 17 progressor patients. Results the study describes overall, beyond this receptor: In cross-validation, a model built on a 13 V-J signature told ophthalmopathy apart from stable hyperthyroidism with 87.88% sensitivity and roughly 81% specificity, and in testing the same model reached 80%/75%. During validation, the model predicted progression to ophthalmopathy a median of about 6.3 months ahead of onset, with roughly 65% sensitivity and roughly 75% specificity. No statistical method was used to fix the sample size in advance, and group allocation was not hidden from the investigators. Most expanded thyroid clonotypes (frequency above 0.001) were also found in blood, which suggests that blood repertoires may mirror thyroid immune responses.

TCR beta CDR3 regions were amplified from RNA transcripts. The first round of RT-PCR for the TCR CDR3 was performed with the HTBI primer set and the Qiagen OneStep RT-PCR kit. A second multiplex PCR round built the libraries, followed by size selection and purification. Sequencing of the libraries was done on an Illumina HiSeq2000 using paired-end 100 bp reads. The authors' pipeline ran thus. SOAPnuke was used to process the raw data, removing reads that contained adapters or uncalled bases, had a mean Phred below 15, or lacked an exact match to the constant primer or identifier. High-quality paired reads were merged using COPE v1.2.5, and each unique nucleotide sequence was defined as a clonotype. MiTCR v1.1 was used to align the clonotypes against IMGT TRBV, TRBD and TRBJ reference segments. The analysis included only V-J combinations with a frequency above 0.0001, which together covered 99% to 99.2% of the repertoires. The TCS score was defined as the ratio of F50 (clonal expansion) to E x V (chaos), calculated using BLOSUM62-based TCRdist between CDR3 peptides within each V-J. Welch's t-statistics and random forest reduced fewer than 550 V-J features to around 14, which were used in a naive Bayes classifier (R e1071). Through fastp at Q25 and MiXCR, TCRdb rebuilt clones from the public reads, retaining in-frame beta chains. Rows are combined by CDR3 protein, so each entry shows the most common genes and DNA. What appears here as the V and J calls and clone size reflects TCRdb's work, not the paper's. Recorded for this sample are fewer than 900,000 distinct CDR3 sequences; about 15% of them occurred a single time. The ten largest make up around 7.7% of the sample.

From the cysteine through the phenylalanine, the CDR3 covers 19 amino acids. The entry retains the CDR3 DNA only, 57 bases that are in frame from base 1. Based on the germline V gene, the CDR1 and CDR2 sequences are LGHNA and YSLEER. Germline trimming amounts to 0 bases on V and 4 bases on J, with 13 as the count of junction bases outside the gene matches. The sequence links TRBV4-3 to TRBJ1-2, with 11 bases matching TRBD1. The sequenced sample was blood. The sequence derives from a man between 18 and 29 years old with Graves' hyperthyroidism. The DNA reads as follows: TGCGCCAGCAGCCAAGATCCGGACAGGGGGCAGTTATCCCTCTATGGCTACACCTTC. This gives the protein CASSQDPDRGQLSLYGYTF.